These 29 T cell receptor beta chains originate from one sample sequenced in a study of cytomegalovirus exposure and HLA in healthy donors. PCR used 60 Vbeta primers and 13 Jbeta primers. Repertoires were generated with immunoSEQ multiplex PCR, while TCRdb's copy carries only in-frame clones and drops some. The repertoire includes about 76,000 clones, 72% of them detected once, and more than 9.5% sits in the top ten. The material sequenced was PBMCs. Receptors originate from a middle-aged woman in good health and CMV-seropositive.

The V gene is TRBV7-2, the J gene TRBJ2-2; D uncertain. Per germline, CDR1 SGHTA and CDR2 FQGNSA. The CDR3 sequence is 15 residues long. The V gene lost 1 base and the J gene lost 1 base, with 7 bases spanning the gap. CDR3 protein: CASSLVGVNTGELFF. CDR3 sequence (DNA): TGTGCCAGCAGCTTAGTCGGAGTGAACACCGGGGAGCTGTTTTTT.

V is TRBV29-1 and J is TRBJ1-4; 7 bases fit TRBD1. The V gene's germline CDR1 is SQVTM and CDR2 ANQGSEA. Trimming at V came to 5 bases and at J to 8 bases, leaving 8 bases not matched to a gene. The CDR3 is 13 amino acids. The chain's CDR3 is CSVSGTAGEKLFF. In nucleotides, the CDR3 is TGCAGCGTTTCCGGGACAGCCGGAGAAAAACTGTTTTTT.

The rearrangement uses TRBV4-2 and TRBJ1-3; 9 nucleotides match TRBD1. CDR3 length: 17 amino acids. Unmatched junction bases numbered 10, after V lost 0 bases and J lost 7 bases. Germline V gives CDR1 LGHNA, CDR2 YNFKEQ. The CDR3: CASSQDLSGTGFNTIYF. The DNA of the CDR3 is TGTGCCAGCAGCCAAGATCTTTCCGGGACAGGGTTCAACACCATATATTTT.

In its sample, this clone was seen a few times. The chain has TRBV5-1 and TRBJ2-2, with 8 nucleotides matching TRBD2. Germline V lookup: CDR1 SGHRS, CDR2 YFSETQ. Trimming took 4 bases from V and 7 from J; bases not matched to a gene: 6. The CDR3 is made up of 14 amino acids. The CDR3 nucleotides read TGCGCCAGCAGCCTGGGACTAGTAGGCGGGGAGCTGTTTTTT. Translation gives CASSLGLVGGELFF. The variable domain in full, with the rest retrieved from reference TRBV5-1 and TRBJ2-2, is KAGVTQTPRYLIKTRGQQVTLSCSPISGHRSVSWYQQTPGQGLQFLFEYFSETQRNKGNFPGRFSGRQFSNSRSEMNVSTLELGDSALYLCASSLGLVGGELFFGEGSRLTVL.

The chain joins TRBV7-2 to TRBJ2-2; 7 positions match TRBD1. The CDR3 length is 16 residues. Per germline, CDR1 SGHTA and CDR2 FQGNSA. J gave up 4 bases and V 5 bases, and 10 bases lay outside the gene matches. CDR3 DNA: TGTGCCAGCAGCCCAGCTACAGGGGCGTTCACCGGGGAGCTGTTTTTT. As protein: CASSPATGAFTGELFF.

Only one count was recorded for this clone. This rearrangement joins TRBV6-1 to TRBJ1-2, with D possibly TRBD1 on 5 matching bases. CDR1 is MNHNS and CDR2 is SASEGT in the germline V gene. The CDR3 spans 14 residues. V shed 11 bases and J shed 4 bases, with 20 bases lying between them. CDR3 loop: CAGRVAGIVYGYTF. The CDR3 DNA sequence: TGTGCCGGCCGGGTGGCAGGGATCGTCTATGGCTACACCTTC.

The J gene is TRBJ2-7, the V gene TRBV6-5, with 11 bases aligning to TRBD2. Per the germline V gene, CDR1 is MNHEY and CDR2 is SVGAGI. The CDR3 is made up of 15 amino acids. The V segment lost 4 bases and the J segment 0 bases; nucleotides outside the gene matches: 2. CDR3 protein: CASSLTSGDSYEQYF. For the CDR3, the DNA is TGTGCCAGCAGTTTGACTAGCGGGGACTCCTACGAGCAGTACTTC.

This chain connects TRBV29-1 to TRBJ2-1; the match to TRBD2 covers 13 bases. The CDR3 length is 17 residues. Germline trimming cut 5 bases from V and 0 bases from J; bases unmatched to any gene: 7. Germline V lookup: CDR1 SQVTM, CDR2 ANQGSEA. The CDR3 DNA follows: TGCAGCGTTACCGGGACTAGCGGGACCAGCTCCTACAATGAGCAGTTCTTC. This encodes CSVTGTSGTSSYNEQFF.

The rearrangement uses TRBV6-6 and TRBJ2-7; D possibly corresponds to TRBD2 (5 bases). Germline V lookup: CDR1 MNHNY, CDR2 SVGAGI (reference sequence). V gave up 4 bases and J gave up 2 bases, with 6 bases separating them. The CDR3 is 12 residues long. The CDR3 DNA sequence: TGTGCCAGCAGTTCGGGGACCTACGAGCAGTACTTC. Translating it yields CASSSGTYEQYF.

Only a few counts were recorded for this clone. The rearrangement joins TRBV5-1 to TRBJ2-5, with D possibly TRBD1 on 5 matching bases. The CDR3 loop spans 16 amino acids. Per germline, CDR1 SGHRS and CDR2 YFSETQ. The V end lost 4 bases, the J end lost 2 bases, and 18 bases lay between the germline ends. CDR3 nucleotides: TGCGCCAGCAGCCCAGGGCCAGGGTCGGTTCAAGAGACCCAGTACTTC. As protein: CASSPGPGSVQETQYF.

CDR3 loop: CASSPNDDRGAGYTF. CDR3 DNA sequence: TGTGCCAGCTCACCGAATGATGACAGGGGCGCTGGCTACACCTTC. The chain links TRBV18 to TRBJ1-2, with 8 bases matching TRBD1. The CDR3 is 15 residues long. Germline CDR1 KGHSH, CDR2 LQKENI. The trim removed 3 bases at V and 7 bases at J, leaving 10 bases unmatched.

CDR3 sequence reads: CASTLAGQALNTEAFF. For the CDR3, the DNA is TGTGCCAGCACCCTCGCGGGACAGGCGTTAAACACTGAAGCTTTCTTT. This chain joins TRBV28 and TRBJ1-1; 8 bases map to TRBD1. The CDR3 extends over 16 amino acids. The J segment lost 2 bases and the V segment lost 7 bases, leaving 12 bases of the junction unmatched. CDR1 and CDR2 (germline): MDHEN, SYDVKM.

The CDR3 protein is CASSQWGDNQPQHF. Written as DNA, the CDR3 is TGCGCCAGCAGCCAATGGGGGGACAATCAGCCCCAGCATTTT. The rearrangement joins TRBV4-1 to TRBJ1-5, with a possible D match to TRBD1 (5 bases). The CDR3 has 14 residues. CDR1 is MGHRA and CDR2 is YSYEKL in the germline V gene. V lost 2 bases to trimming and J lost 3 bases, with 8 bases between them.

V is TRBV5-1 and J is TRBJ2-1; 14 nucleotides agree with TRBD2. CDR3 size: 17 residues. Germline loops: CDR1 SGHRS, CDR2 YFSETQ. Trimming at V came to 4 bases and at J to 9 bases, leaving 12 bases not matched to a gene. The CDR3 region is CASSRGTSGRVGLEQFF. The CDR3 coding sequence is TGCGCCAGCAGCAGGGGGACTAGCGGGAGAGTTGGCCTTGAGCAGTTCTTC.

V gene TRBV2 combines with J gene TRBJ1-1; possibly TRBD1 for D (6 bases). CDR1 and CDR2 from the germline V gene are SNHLY and FYNNEI. The CDR3 is made up of 13 amino acids. Between the trimmed V and J ends, which lost 5 bases and 0 bases, there was a span of 7 bases. Written as DNA, the CDR3 is TGTGCCAGCAGTAGGACAGTGAACACTGAAGCTTTCTTT. Translation gives CASSRTVNTEAFF.

V is TRBV27 and J is TRBJ1-2; 7 bases line up with TRBD1. V shed 4 bases, J shed 8 bases, and the junction held 4 bases outside the gene matches. This CDR3 comprises 12 residues. Germline lookup yields CDR1 MNHEY and CDR2 SMNVEV (reference sequence). CDR3 residues: CASSYRGGGYTF. CDR3 sequence (DNA): TGTGCCAGCAGTTACAGGGGTGGCGGCTACACCTTC.

This clone has just one count. The chain uses TRBV7-2 and TRBJ2-1; 7 bases align to TRBD1. The CDR3 consists of 15 residues. V trimming: 5 bases; J trimming: 6 bases; junction bases outside the gene matches: 10. Germline CDR1 is SGHTA and CDR2 is FQGNSA. CDR3 sequence reads: CASSRTSDRTNEQFF. In DNA form, the CDR3 reads TGTGCCAGCAGCCGGACCTCGGACAGGACCAATGAGCAGTTCTTC.

V gene TRBV4-3 combines with J gene TRBJ2-2; D is possibly TRBD2 (5 bases). The germline V and J ends were trimmed by 1 base and 6 bases, with 27 bases remaining between them. The CDR3 covers 20 residues. Per germline, CDR1 LGHNA and CDR2 YSLEER. CDR3 sequence: CASSQGFPELEGDDAGELFF. The CDR3 DNA follows: TGCGCCAGCAGCCAAGGTTTCCCGGAACTAGAGGGTGATGATGCCGGGGAGCTGTTTTTT.

The chain employs TRBV5-4 and TRBJ2-2; 7 bases line up with TRBD2. The CDR3 is 15 residues long. The V gene end was trimmed by 0 bases and the J gene end by 6 bases; junction bases not matched to a gene: 5. The germline V gene encodes CDR1 SGHNT and CDR2 YYREEE (reference sequence). The CDR3 protein is CASSLVQRDSGELFF. The CDR3 DNA reads TGTGCCAGCAGCTTGGTTCAGCGGGACTCCGGGGAGCTGTTTTTT.

This clone was counted between two and nine times. The V call is TRBV6-1, the J call TRBJ1-2; 7 bases line up with TRBD1. The CDR3 loop spans 13 amino acids. The V segment lost 6 bases and the J segment 3 bases; nucleotides outside the gene matches: 4. Germline CDR1 and CDR2: MNHNS and SASEGT. The CDR3 sequence: CASRYGTDYGYTF. For the CDR3, the DNA is TGTGCCAGCAGGTACGGGACAGACTATGGCTACACCTTC.

The chain employs TRBV5-1 and TRBJ2-7; 8 bases agree with TRBD2. Trimming removed 3 bases from V and 6 bases from J; junction bases left unmatched: 23. The germline CDR1 and CDR2 sequences are SGHRS and YFSETQ. CDR3 length equals 19 residues. The CDR3 region is CASSSSAPQVVGGASEQYF. CDR3 sequence (DNA): TGCGCCAGCAGCTCTTCTGCCCCTCAGGTAGTCGGGGGGGCAAGCGAGCAGTACTTC.

J is TRBJ1-1 and V is TRBV7-9; D not certain. The CDR3 has 14 amino acids. Germline CDR1 and CDR2: SEHNR and FQNEAQ (reference sequence). Trimming cost V 3 bases and J 4 bases, with 12 bases left between them. CDR3 nucleotides: TGTGCCAGCAGCTTCGTTGAAGAGGGCACTGAAGCTTTCTTT. Amino acids: CASSFVEEGTEAFF.

V gene TRBV7-9 combines with J gene TRBJ1-2; no clear D gene. With 5 bases removed from V and 8 bases from J, the gap between germline ends came to 15 bases. CDR1 is SEHNR and CDR2 is FQNEAQ in the germline V gene (reference sequence). The CDR3 loop spans 13 amino acids. The DNA for the CDR3 is TGTGCCAGCAGCCTGCCCAACCGGGAAGGCTACACCTTC. It yields the protein CASSLPNREGYTF.

This clone was counted a single time. V is TRBV29-1 and J is TRBJ2-1; tentatively, D is TRBD2 (6 bases). This CDR3 is built from 15 residues. From germline, CDR1 is SQVTM and CDR2 ANQGSEA. V was clipped by 7 bases and J by 2 bases, with 18 bases between them. The CDR3 DNA reads as TGCAGCGCTGTTGGGGGGAGCAGCACCTACAATGAGCAGTTCTTC. Protein sequence: CSAVGGSSTYNEQFF.

The chain joins TRBV2 to TRBJ1-2; tentatively, D is TRBD1 (5 bases). Trimming removed 8 bases at V and 8 bases at J, with 12 bases between. CDR3 length equals 11 residues. CDR1 is SNHLY, CDR2 FYNNEI, per germline. CDR3 DNA: TGTGCCAGCGGGAAGGAGGGGGGCTACACCTTC. Its translation: CASGKEGGYTF. Filled out from reference TRBV2 and TRBJ1-2, the complete variable domain reads EPEVTQTPSHQVTQMGQEVILRCVPISNHLYFYWYRQILGQKVEFLVSFYNNEISEKSEIFDDQFSVERPDGSNFTLKIRSTKLEDSAMYFCASGKEGGYTFGSGTRLTVV.

The chain has TRBV10-3 and TRBJ1-2, with D unresolved. The CDR3 contains 12 residues. Trimming left V 2 bases short and J 7 bases short, with 8 bases between. CDR1 and CDR2 (germline): ENHRY, SYGVKD. In DNA, the CDR3 is TGTGCCATCAGTGAGGGCAGGATTGGCTACACCTTC. This gives the protein CAISEGRIGYTF.

The rearrangement links TRBV2 to TRBJ1-4; TRBD1 might be the D (6 bases). Trimming removed 8 bases at V and 8 bases at J, with 24 bases between. This CDR3 region has 16 residues. CDR1 and CDR2 (germline): SNHLY, FYNNEI. For the CDR3, the DNA is TGTGCCAGCCGGGAACGAAGGTCAGGGGCTCGGGAAAAACTGTTTTTT. This sequence encodes CASRERRSGAREKLFF.

This clone was found once. This chain connects TRBV5-4 to TRBJ1-1, with 7 bases lining up with TRBD1. Looked up from germline, CDR1 is SGHNT and CDR2 is YYREEE (reference sequence). The CDR3 extends over 11 amino acids. Trimming cost V 4 bases and J 8 bases; bases outside gene matches: 2. The CDR3 spells CASSTTGEAFF. The CDR3 DNA follows: TGTGCCAGCAGCACGACAGGGGAAGCTTTCTTT. Looking up the rest from reference TRBV5-4 and TRBJ1-1 gives the full variable domain: ETGVTQSPTHLIKTRGQQVTLRCSSQSGHNTVSWYQQALGQGPQFIFQYYREEENGRGNFPPRFSGLQFPNYSSELNVNALELDDSALYLCASSTTGEAFFGQGTRLTVV.

This clone was counted ten times or more. The gene calls are TRBV10-3 and TRBJ1-5, with 9 bases identical to TRBD1. CDR1 and CDR2 (germline): ENHRY, SYGVKD. There are 13 residues in the CDR3. V lost 10 bases to trimming and J lost 4 bases; unmatched junction nucleotides: 5. The CDR3 loop reads CATTGGPNQPQHF. In DNA form, the CDR3 reads TGTGCCACAACAGGGGGCCCGAATCAGCCCCAGCATTTT.